These T cell receptor beta chains were read from a single sample in a study of blood T cells in healthy people across ages. TCRdb itself ran the 5' RACE reads through MiXCR, one entry per CDR3 protein. The table shows 540,000 or so distinct CDR3 sequences, with roughly 48% occurring only once. Sequenced: blood. The source of these receptors is a man older than 75 in good health. Each CDR3 is given with its conserved first and last residue. Fields, in order: CDR3 protein, CDR3 DNA, J gene, D gene, clone size, V gene. The D gene is left open where the match is weak. Not every row has a clone size; where given, it reads once, few, many or a size class.

CASSAGQGGTYNSPLHF | TGTGCCAGCAGTGCCGGACAGGGCGGGACCTATAATTCACCCCTCCACTTT | TRBJ1-6 | TRBD1 | - | TRBV6-1
CSARVQLNTGELFF | TGCAGTGCTAGAGTGCAACTGAACACCGGGGAGCTGTTTTTT | TRBJ2-2 | - | - | TRBV20-1
CSALTHGQGDYGYTF | TGCAGCGCACTGACCCACGGACAGGGGGATTATGGCTACACCTTC | TRBJ1-2 | TRBD1 | - | TRBV29-1
CASGYGGDTQYF | TGTGCCAGCGGTTATGGGGGGGATACGCAGTATTTT | TRBJ2-3 | - | - | TRBV6-6
CASSSPRQRENEQYF | TGTGCCAGCAGCTCCCCACGCCAGCGGGAGAACGAGCAGTACTTC | TRBJ2-7 | TRBD2 | - | TRBV27
CASSYTGTGEWYGYTF | TGTGCCAGCAGTTATACCGGGACAGGGGAGTGGTATGGCTACACCTTC | TRBJ1-2 | TRBD1 | - | TRBV6-2/TRBV6-3
CATGLAGELDEQFF | TGTGCCACGGGACTAGCGGGAGAGTTGGATGAGCAGTTCTTC | TRBJ2-1 | TRBD2 | few | TRBV28
CSGRSSYNEQFF | TGCAGTGGCAGGAGCTCCTACAATGAGCAGTTCTTC | TRBJ2-1 | - | - | TRBV20-1
CASSQAAGTVTFGANVLTF | TGTGCCAGCAGCCAAGCGGCAGGGACAGTTACCTTCGGGGCCAACGTCCTGACTTTC | TRBJ2-6 | TRBD1 | - | TRBV4-2
CAWSPLPIGTDTQYF | TGTGCCTGGAGCCCCCTGCCGATAGGCACAGATACGCAGTATTTT | TRBJ2-3 | - | once | TRBV30
CSVGGPTYEQYF | TGCAGCGTTGGAGGCCCAACCTACGAGCAGTACTTC | TRBJ2-7 | - | - | TRBV29-1
CASSQERVTYGYTF | TGCGCCAGCAGCCAAGAAAGGGTTACCTATGGCTACACCTTC | TRBJ1-2 | - | - | TRBV4-3
CSARRGYGYTF | TGCAGTGCTAGAAGGGGCTATGGCTACACCTTC | TRBJ1-2 | - | - | TRBV20-1
CASSQRGGQAYNEQFF | TGTGCCAGCAGCCAAAGGGGGGGACAGGCTTACAATGAGCAGTTCTTC | TRBJ2-1 | - | - | TRBV3-1
CASSYLGTGGGREQYF | TGTGCCAGCAGTTACCTGGGGACAGGGGGAGGTCGCGAGCAGTACTTC | TRBJ2-7 | TRBD1 | many | TRBV6-6
CASSSVGRSYGYTF | TGCGCCAGCAGCTCCGTGGGCAGAAGCTATGGCTACACCTTC | TRBJ1-2 | - | - | TRBV5-1
CARTYLTGGRNYGYTF | TGTGCCAGGACTTACCTGACTGGGGGGCGCAACTATGGCTACACCTTC | TRBJ1-2 | - | - | TRBV19
CASLGSLAGVWEQFF | TGTGCCAGCCTGGGGAGCCTAGCGGGAGTCTGGGAGCAGTTCTTC | TRBJ2-1 | TRBD2 | once | TRBV11-2
CASSDTAGSEQYF | TGTGCCAGCAGTGACACAGCGGGGAGCGAGCAGTACTTC | TRBJ2-7 | TRBD2 | - | TRBV6-4
CSASSSFHELAAVGEQYF | TGCAGTGCCTCGAGCTCGTTCCATGAGCTAGCGGCCGTGGGTGAGCAGTACTTC | TRBJ2-5 | TRBD2 | - | TRBV20-1
CASSLEEARGAYNEQFF | TGTGCCAGCAGCTTAGAGGAGGCTAGGGGGGCTTACAATGAGCAGTTCTTC | TRBJ2-1 | - | - | TRBV11-2
CASTSGGQEMSYYEQYF | TGTGCCAGCACTAGCGGAGGACAGGAAATGTCTTACTACGAGCAGTACTTC | TRBJ2-7 | - | few | TRBV28
CASSKKTGASYNEQFF | TGTGCCAGCAGCAAGAAGACAGGGGCCTCCTACAATGAGCAGTTCTTC | TRBJ2-1 | TRBD1 | - | TRBV7-8
CASSLARLAGRNEQFF | TGTGCCAGCAGCTTAGCAAGATTAGCGGGAAGGAATGAGCAGTTCTTC | TRBJ2-1 | TRBD2 | few | TRBV7-2
CASSLWRTGALETQYF | TGTGCCAGCAGTTTATGGAGGACAGGGGCTCTAGAGACCCAGTACTTC | TRBJ2-5 | TRBD1 | - | TRBV28
CASSSSTDKLGYEQYF | TGTGCCAGCAGTTCGAGTACAGATAAACTGGGCTACGAGCAGTACTTC | TRBJ2-7 | - | few | TRBV6-2/TRBV6-3
CASSLESPGANVLTF | TGCGCCAGCAGCTTGGAATCCCCCGGGGCCAACGTCCTGACTTTC | TRBJ2-6 | - | few | TRBV5-1
CASRPGQGSRNGYTF | TGCGCCAGCAGGCCCGGACAGGGGAGTAGGAATGGCTACACCTTC | TRBJ1-2 | TRBD1 | - | TRBV5-1
CSARDPGDTEAFF | TGCAGTGCTAGGGACCCCGGGGACACTGAAGCTTTCTTT | TRBJ1-1 | - | - | TRBV20-1